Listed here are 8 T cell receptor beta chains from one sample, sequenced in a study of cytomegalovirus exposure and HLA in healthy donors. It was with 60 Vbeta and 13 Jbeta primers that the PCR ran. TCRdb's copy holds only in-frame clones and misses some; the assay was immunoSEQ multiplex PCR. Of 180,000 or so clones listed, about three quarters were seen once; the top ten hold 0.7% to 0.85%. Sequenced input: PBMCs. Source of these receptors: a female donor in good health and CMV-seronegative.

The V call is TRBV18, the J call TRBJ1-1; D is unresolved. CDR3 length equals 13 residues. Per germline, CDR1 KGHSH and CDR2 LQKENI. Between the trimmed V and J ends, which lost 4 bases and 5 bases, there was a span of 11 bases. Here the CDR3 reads CASSLTGRTEAFF. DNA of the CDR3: TGTGCCAGCTCACTGACCGGGAGGACTGAAGCTTTCTTT.

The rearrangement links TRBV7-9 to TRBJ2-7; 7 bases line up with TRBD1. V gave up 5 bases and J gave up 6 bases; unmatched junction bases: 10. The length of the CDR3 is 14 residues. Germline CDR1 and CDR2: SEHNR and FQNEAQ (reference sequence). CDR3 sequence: CASSQTGKVSEQYF. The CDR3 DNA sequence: TGTGCCAGCAGCCAGACAGGGAAGGTGAGCGAGCAGTACTTC.

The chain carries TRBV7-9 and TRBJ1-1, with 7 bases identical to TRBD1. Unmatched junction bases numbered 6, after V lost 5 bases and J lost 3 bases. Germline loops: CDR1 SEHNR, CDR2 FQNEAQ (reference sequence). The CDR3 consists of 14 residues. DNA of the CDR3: TGTGCCAGCAGCGCGGGACAGTGGGACACTGAAGCTTTCTTT. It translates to CASSAGQWDTEAFF.

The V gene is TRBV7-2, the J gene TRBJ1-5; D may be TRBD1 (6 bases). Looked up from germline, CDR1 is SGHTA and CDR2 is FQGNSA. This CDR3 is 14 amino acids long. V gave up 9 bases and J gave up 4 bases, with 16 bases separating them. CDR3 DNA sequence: TGTGCCAGTGGGGGGGGGCTAGGAAATCAGCCCCAGCATTTT. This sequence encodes CASGGGLGNQPQHF.

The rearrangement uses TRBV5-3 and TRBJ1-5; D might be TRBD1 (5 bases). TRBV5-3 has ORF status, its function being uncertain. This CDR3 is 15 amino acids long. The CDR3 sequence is CAVAGGGYGNQPQHF. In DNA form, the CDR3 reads TGTGCGGTAGCGGGGGGAGGCTATGGCAATCAGCCCCAGCATTTT.

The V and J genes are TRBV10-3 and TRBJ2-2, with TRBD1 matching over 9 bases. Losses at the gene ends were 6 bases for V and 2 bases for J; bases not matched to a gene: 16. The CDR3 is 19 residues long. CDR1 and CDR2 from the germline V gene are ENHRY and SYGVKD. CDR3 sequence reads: CAIRPGTGTRPVNTGELFF. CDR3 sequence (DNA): TGTGCCATCAGGCCGGGGACAGGGACCCGTCCCGTAAACACCGGGGAGCTGTTTTTT.

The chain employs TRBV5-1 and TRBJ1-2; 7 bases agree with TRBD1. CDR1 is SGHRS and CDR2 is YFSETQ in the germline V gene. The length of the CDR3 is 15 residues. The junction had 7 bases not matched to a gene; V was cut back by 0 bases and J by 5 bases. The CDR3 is CASSLGGTEKYGYTF. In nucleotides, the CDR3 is TGCGCCAGCAGCTTGGGCGGGACAGAGAAATATGGCTACACCTTC.

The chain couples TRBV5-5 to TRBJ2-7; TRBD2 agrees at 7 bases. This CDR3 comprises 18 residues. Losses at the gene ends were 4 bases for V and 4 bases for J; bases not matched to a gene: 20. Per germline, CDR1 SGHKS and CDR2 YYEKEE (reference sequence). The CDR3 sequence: CASSPGASGEKGRYEQYF. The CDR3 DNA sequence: TGTGCCAGCAGCCCGGGAGCTAGCGGCGAGAAGGGTCGTTACGAGCAGTACTTC. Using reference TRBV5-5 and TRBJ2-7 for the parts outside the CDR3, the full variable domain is DAGVTQSPTHLIKTRGQQVTLRCSPISGHKSVSWYQQVLGQGPQFIFQYYEKEERGRGNFPDRFSARQFPNYSSELNVNALLLGDSALYLCASSPGASGEKGRYEQYFGPGTRLTVT.